The source of this T cell receptor (beta chain) is a study of response to subunit inactivated influenza vaccine. General study findings and limits: Authors proposed each seasonal influenza vaccination draws in few new T cells.

This clonotype was picked up a small number of times. Its specificity is not known. TCRdb re-called the RT-PCR reads through MiXCR, storing one row per CDR3 protein. The sample holds hundreds of thousands of distinct CDR3 sequences, 9.5% to 13% seen once. This specimen consisted of PBMCs from blood, obtained 40 to 50 days after vaccination. The receptor comes from a man in his forties or fifties who received an inactivated influenza vaccine.

CDR3 residues: CASSQDWTGRYGYTF. The CDR3 DNA sequence: TGCGCCAGCAGCCAAGACTGGACAGGGCGCTATGGCTACACCTTC. The gene calls are TRBV4-3 and TRBJ1-2, with 8 bases that match TRBD1. J lost 4 bases, V lost 0 bases, and 4 bases had no gene match. The CDR3 loop spans 15 amino acids. CDR1 LGHNA and CDR2 YSLEER come from the germline V gene.